The clone carrying this TCR beta chain has only a few counts. Antigen specificity is unknown. This sample stems from a study of blood T cells in healthy people across ages. Study summary: About one barcoded beta molecule was captured per two T cells (by template switching).

Combining a sample-barcoded 5' primer with a J-beta primer mix, a second PCR ran for roughly 6 to 11 cycles. MiXCR was run by TCRdb on the 5' RACE reads, yielding one entry per CDR3 protein. The sample comprises 500,000 to 650,000 distinct CDR3 sequences, about 27% of which are singletons, and approximately 4% rests with the top ten. Regarding the study as a whole: PBMCs that were unsorted prevented a conclusive naive versus antigen-experienced comparison.

The CDR3 length is 13 residues. The trim removed 5 bases at V and 3 bases at J, leaving 6 bases unmatched. CDR1 GTSNPN and CDR2 SVGIG come from the germline V gene (reference sequence). The sample also formed part of further work on T cells of mothers and their children. In that study: The authors added sample barcodes and 2-4 random nucleotides using the M1S primer of the second PCR.

V usage is TRBV30 and J usage is TRBJ1-1; TRBD1 matches at 7 bases. This TCR was sampled from a boy aged 2 to 10 in good health. Sequences were obtained from blood. The CDR3 nucleotides are TGTGCCTGGGCACTACAGGGGTACACTGAAGCTTTCTTT. Amino acid sequence: CAWALQGYTEAFF.